Below, 6 T cell receptor beta chains from the same sample are listed, as sequenced in a study of cytomegalovirus exposure and HLA in healthy donors. Primers for the PCR totalled 60 Vbeta and 13 Jbeta. Measured with immunoSEQ multiplex PCR; TCRdb has only the in-frame clones, and not every one. The sample holds roughly 160,000 clones, 80% seen once. The specimen was PBMCs. These receptors were collected from a man in his thirties or forties in good health and CMV-seronegative.

The chain carries TRBV9 and TRBJ1-5; D is unclear. V was trimmed by 0 bases and J by 3 bases, leaving 10 bases between them. Germline V gene lookup returns CDR1 SGDLS and CDR2 YYNGEE. The CDR3 is 15 amino acids. The CDR3, as DNA: TGTGCCAGCAGCGTAGGACCGCGGTTCAATCAGCCCCAGCATTTT. Translation: CASSVGPRFNQPQHF.

The V call is TRBV7-9, the J call TRBJ2-5, with a tentative D call TRBD1 (7 bases). Looked up from germline, CDR1 is SEHNR and CDR2 is FQNEAQ (reference sequence). The CDR3 sequence is 17 residues long. Trimming took off 4 bases at V and 7 bases at J, with 25 bases between the two ends. CDR3 bases: TGTGCCAGCAGCTCGGTCAGGGGGGATGAATTAAGAGTGACCCAGTACTTC. Its protein is CASSSVRGDELRVTQYF.

This clone appeared a single time. The J gene is TRBJ1-6, the V gene TRBV7-2, with D possibly TRBD1 on 5 matching bases. Germline-derived CDR1 and CDR2 are SGHTA and FQGNSA. The CDR3 has 15 amino acids. Trimming took 5 bases from V and 7 from J, leaving 15 bases between them. CDR3: CASSPGQGGNSPLHF. The CDR3 DNA is TGTGCCAGCAGCCCAGGCCAGGGAGGCAATTCACCCCTCCACTTT.

The chain links TRBV7-9 to TRBJ1-1; TRBD1 might be the D (5 bases). Germline loops: CDR1 SEHNR, CDR2 FQNEAQ (reference sequence). CDR3 length: 15 residues. Trimming cost V 1 base and J 5 bases, with 14 bases left between them. CDR3 loop: CASSLVNARATEAFF. The CDR3 DNA follows: TGTGCCAGCAGCTTAGTTAATGCCAGGGCGACTGAAGCTTTCTTT.

The chain couples TRBV27 to TRBJ1-1, with D perhaps matching TRBD1 (6 bases). This CDR3 comprises 17 residues. The germline V gene encodes CDR1 MNHEY and CDR2 SMNVEV (reference sequence). The V end was cut by 4 bases, the J end by 3 bases, with 21 bases between. CDR3 region: CASSSPSFNRADTEAFF. CDR3 bases: TGTGCCAGCAGTTCTCCCTCCTTCAACAGGGCCGACACTGAAGCTTTCTTT.

The rearrangement uses TRBV27 and TRBJ2-3, with no clear D. The V end lost 4 bases, the J end lost 0 bases, and 17 bases lay between the germline ends. Germline CDR1 and CDR2: MNHEY and SMNVEV (reference sequence). The CDR3 contains 17 residues. CDR3 sequence: CASSSLPISPSTDTQYF. The CDR3 DNA is TGTGCCAGCAGTTCCCTCCCGATTAGCCCAAGCACAGATACGCAGTATTTT.